Reported below is one T cell receptor beta chain. The CDR3 loop spans 16 amino acids. V was pared by 6 bases and J by 0 bases, with 14 bases between. Germline V gene data show CDR1 as SNHLY and CDR2 as FYNNEI. This entry is derived from a study of blood T cell repertoires in COVID-19. The wider study: Collection of acute and convalescent COVID-19 samples took place in the United States, Italy and Spain. PBMCs, B-cell-depleted T cells, or T cells provided the cDNA or gDNA that made up the material.

Per the original data handling: Reference gene primer amplification gave estimated nucleated cell counts. The data were produced by immunoSEQ multiplex PCR, yet TCRdb's version contains in-frame clones alone and is incomplete. V, J and clone size reflect that table, while D and trimming were determined from the DNA. The data show 210,000 or so clones, about 90% seen once. The receptor's source is a woman aged 18-29 years who had recovered from COVID-19. The chain is built from TRBV2 and TRBJ1-4, with D unresolved. The sample was peripheral blood. The CDR3 region is CASSPTTKTTNEKLFF. The CDR3 nucleotides are TGTGCCAGCAGCCCGACGACTAAGACAACTAATGAAAAACTGTTTTTT.